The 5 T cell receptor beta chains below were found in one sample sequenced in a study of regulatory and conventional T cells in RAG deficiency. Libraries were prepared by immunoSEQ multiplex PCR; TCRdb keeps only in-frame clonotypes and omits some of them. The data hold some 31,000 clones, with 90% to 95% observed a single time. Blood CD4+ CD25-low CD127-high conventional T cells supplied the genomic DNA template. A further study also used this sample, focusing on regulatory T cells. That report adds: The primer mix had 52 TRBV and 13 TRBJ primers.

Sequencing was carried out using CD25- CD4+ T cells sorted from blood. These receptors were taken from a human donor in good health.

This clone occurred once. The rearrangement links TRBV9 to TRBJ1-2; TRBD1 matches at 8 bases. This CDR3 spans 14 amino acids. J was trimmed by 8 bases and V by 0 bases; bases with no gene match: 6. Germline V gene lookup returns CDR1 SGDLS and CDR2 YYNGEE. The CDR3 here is CASSVDGRGHGYTF. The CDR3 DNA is TGTGCCAGCAGCGTAGATGGCAGGGGGCACGGCTACACCTTC.

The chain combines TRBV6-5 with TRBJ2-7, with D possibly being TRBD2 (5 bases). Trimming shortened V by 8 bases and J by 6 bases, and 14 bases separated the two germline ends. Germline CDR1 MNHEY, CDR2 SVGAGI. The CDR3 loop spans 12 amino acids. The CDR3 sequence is CASGSPDREQYF. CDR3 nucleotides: TGTGCCAGCGGGAGTCCCGATCGCGAGCAGTACTTC.

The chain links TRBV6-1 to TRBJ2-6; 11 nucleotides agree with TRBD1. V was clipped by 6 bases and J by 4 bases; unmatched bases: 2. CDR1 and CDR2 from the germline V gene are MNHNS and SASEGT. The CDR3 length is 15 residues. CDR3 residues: CASRDRGQGANVLTF. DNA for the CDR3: TGTGCCAGCAGGGACAGGGGGCAAGGGGCCAACGTCCTGACTTTC.

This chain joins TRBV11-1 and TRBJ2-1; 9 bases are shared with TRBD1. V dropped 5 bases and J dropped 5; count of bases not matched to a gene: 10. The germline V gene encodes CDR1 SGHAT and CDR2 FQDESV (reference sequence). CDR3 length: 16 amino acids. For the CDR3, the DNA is TGTGCCAGCAGCCCCTTGGACAGGGGTTGGAACAATGAGCAGTTCTTC. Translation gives CASSPLDRGWNNEQFF.

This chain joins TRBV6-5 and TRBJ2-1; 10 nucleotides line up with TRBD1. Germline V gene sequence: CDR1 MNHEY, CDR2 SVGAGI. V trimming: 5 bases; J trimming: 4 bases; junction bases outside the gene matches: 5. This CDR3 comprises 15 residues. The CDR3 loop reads CASSVDRGRYNEQFF. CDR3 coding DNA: TGTGCCAGCAGTGTAGACAGGGGGCGATACAATGAGCAGTTCTTC.